One and the same sample provided the 9 T cell receptor beta chains below, sequenced in a study of T cell responses to AZD1222 COVID-19 vaccine. The protocol was immunoSEQ multiplex PCR, while the TCRdb copy is restricted to in-frame clones and leaves out a portion. The sample includes about 190,000 clones, approximately 91% of them seen just once. The source material was peripheral blood, sampled on day 0 of AZD1222 vaccination. These receptors originate from an adult in good health.

The chain recombines TRBV7-8 with TRBJ1-2; D is undetermined. This CDR3 contains 14 residues. Germline V gene data show CDR1 as SGHVS and CDR2 as FQNEAQ. Trimming took off 1 base at V and 0 bases at J, with 6 bases between the two ends. The CDR3, as DNA: TGTGCCAGCAGCTTAGGGCATACTAACTATGGCTACACCTTC. It specifies CASSLGHTNYGYTF.

This clone was detected only once. This chain joins TRBV19 and TRBJ2-3, with TRBD2 identical over 9 bases. CDR1 and CDR2 (germline): LNHDA, SQIVND (reference sequence). This CDR3 spans 15 amino acids. The ends lost 6 bases at V and 4 bases at J; junction bases unmatched: 8. CDR3 sequence: CASRGRRGGADTQYF. The DNA for the CDR3 is TGTGCCAGTAGGGGACGGCGGGGGGGCGCAGATACGCAGTATTTT. The entire variable domain, with the rest obtained from reference TRBV19 and TRBJ2-3, is as follows: DGGITQSPKYLFRKEGQNVTLSCEQNLNHDAMYWYRQDPGQGLRLIYYSQIVNDFQKGDIAEGYSVSREKKESFPLTVTSAQKNPTAFYLCASRGRRGGADTQYFGPGTRLTVL.

J is TRBJ1-2 and V is TRBV7-2; D is uncertain. Germline-derived CDR1 and CDR2 are SGHTA and FQGNSA. Trimming took off 7 bases at V and 2 bases at J, with 17 bases between the two ends. CDR3 size: 15 residues. Here the CDR3 DNA reads TGTGCCAGCACCCCGCGGCGGGCCGGGAACTATGGCTACACCTTC. Protein: CASTPRRAGNYGYTF.

The chain links TRBV7-2 to TRBJ2-4; TRBD1 might be the D (6 bases). Germline V gene lookup returns CDR1 SGHTA and CDR2 FQGNSA. Trimming pared 1 base from V and 6 bases from J, leaving 13 bases between. The CDR3 consists of 15 residues. The CDR3: CASSLGVLGGNIQYF. The DNA of the CDR3 is TGTGCCAGCAGCTTAGGAGTCCTAGGGGGAAACATTCAGTACTTC.

The chain links TRBV6-2 or TRBV6-3 to TRBJ1-6; 8 nucleotides line up with TRBD1. From germline, CDR1 is MNHEY and CDR2 SVGEGT. This CDR3 is built from 15 residues. V lost 4 bases, J lost 6 bases, and 5 bases stayed unmatched. CDR3 loop: CASSSTGAINSPLHF. The CDR3 DNA reads as TGTGCCAGCAGTTCGACAGGGGCGATTAATTCACCCCTCCACTTT.

V gene TRBV5-4 combines with J gene TRBJ2-7; possibly TRBD1 for D (6 bases). V was pared by 2 bases and J by 2 bases, with 14 bases between. The length of the CDR3 is 15 residues. The germline V gene has CDR1 SGHNT and CDR2 YYREEE (reference sequence). The CDR3 sequence: CASSFRQAGPYEQYF. In nucleotides, the CDR3 is TGTGCCAGCAGCTTTAGACAGGCGGGCCCCTACGAGCAGTACTTC.

This chain links TRBV7-8 with TRBJ1-2; D is unclear. This CDR3 comprises 16 residues. CDR1 is SGHVS and CDR2 is FQNEAQ in the germline V gene. V lost 1 base and J 5 bases, leaving 17 bases between the germline ends. CDR3 in DNA: TGTGCCAGCAGCTTAGTTCGGGGATCGACGGAGTATGGCTACACCTTC. Translated: CASSLVRGSTEYGYTF.

The chain employs TRBV27 and TRBJ2-7; D not resolved. This CDR3 region has 14 residues. Germline V gives CDR1 MNHEY, CDR2 SMNVEV (reference sequence). The V end was cut by 2 bases, the J end by 3 bases, with 11 bases between. The CDR3 reads CASSLSRSIYEQYF. The CDR3 DNA reads TGTGCCAGCAGTTTAAGTAGGTCTATCTACGAGCAGTACTTC.

This chain joins TRBV23-1 and TRBJ2-1; D is uncertain. TRBV23-1 is flagged as an ORF with uncertain function. V lost 0 bases to trimming and J lost 8 bases, with 23 bases between them. This CDR3 spans 18 amino acids. Written as DNA, the CDR3 is TGCGCCAGCAGTCAATCGGCCCTAAGATGGAGAAGTCTAGATGAGCAGTTCTTC. It encodes CASSQSALRWRSLDEQFF.